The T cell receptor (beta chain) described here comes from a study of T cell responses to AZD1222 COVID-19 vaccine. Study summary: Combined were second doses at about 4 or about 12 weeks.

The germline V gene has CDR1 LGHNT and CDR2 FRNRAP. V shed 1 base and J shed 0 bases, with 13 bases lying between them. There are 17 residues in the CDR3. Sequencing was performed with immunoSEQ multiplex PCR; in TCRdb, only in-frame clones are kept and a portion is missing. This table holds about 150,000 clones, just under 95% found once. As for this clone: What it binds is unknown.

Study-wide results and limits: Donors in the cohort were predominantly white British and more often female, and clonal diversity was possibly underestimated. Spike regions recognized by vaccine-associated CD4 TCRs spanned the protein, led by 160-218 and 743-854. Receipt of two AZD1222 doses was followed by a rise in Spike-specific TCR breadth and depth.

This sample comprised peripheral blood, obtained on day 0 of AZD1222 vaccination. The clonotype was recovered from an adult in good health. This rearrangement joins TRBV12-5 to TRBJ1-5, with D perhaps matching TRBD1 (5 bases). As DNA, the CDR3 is TGTGCTAGTGGTTTGGCCCTGGGGACGGCTAGCAATCAGCCCCAGCATTTT. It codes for CASGLALGTASNQPQHF.